This T cell receptor (beta chain) was obtained from a study of blood T cell repertoires in COVID-19. The overall study: The United States, Italy and Spain were the sources of the acute and convalescent COVID-19 samples.

Original handling: Researchers report that nucleated cell counts were estimated from reference gene primer amplification. The protocol was immunoSEQ multiplex PCR, while the TCRdb copy is restricted to in-frame clones and leaves out a portion. V and J calls and clone size are copied from that table; D and trimming were computed from the DNA. The sample contains 55,000 to 75,000 clones, roughly 86% of which appear only once. With 5 bases clipped from V and 3 bases from J, the junction kept 5 bases outside the gene matches. Germline lookup yields CDR1 SGHTA and CDR2 FQGTGA. The CDR3 contains 14 residues.

The sequence derives from a human donor with active COVID-19. The donor label of this sample is uncertain. The sequenced material came from peripheral blood. This rearrangement joins TRBV7-3 to TRBJ2-7; 9 bases agree with TRBD1. CDR3 protein: CASSAGTGFYEQYF. CDR3 bases: TGTGCCAGCAGCGCCGGGACAGGGTTCTACGAGCAGTACTTC.